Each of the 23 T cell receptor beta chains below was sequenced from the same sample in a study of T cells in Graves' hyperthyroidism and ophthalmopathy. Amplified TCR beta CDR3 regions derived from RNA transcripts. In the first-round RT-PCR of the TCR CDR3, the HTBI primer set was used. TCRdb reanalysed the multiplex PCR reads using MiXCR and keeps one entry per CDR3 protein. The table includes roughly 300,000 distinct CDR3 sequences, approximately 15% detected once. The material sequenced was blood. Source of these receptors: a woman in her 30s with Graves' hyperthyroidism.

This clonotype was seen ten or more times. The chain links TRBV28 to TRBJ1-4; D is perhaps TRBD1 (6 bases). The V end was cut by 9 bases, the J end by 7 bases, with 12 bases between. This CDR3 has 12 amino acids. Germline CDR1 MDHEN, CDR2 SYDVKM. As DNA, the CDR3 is TGTGCCAGTGTGACAGGAGGTGAAAAACTGTTTTTT. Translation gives CASVTGGEKLFF.

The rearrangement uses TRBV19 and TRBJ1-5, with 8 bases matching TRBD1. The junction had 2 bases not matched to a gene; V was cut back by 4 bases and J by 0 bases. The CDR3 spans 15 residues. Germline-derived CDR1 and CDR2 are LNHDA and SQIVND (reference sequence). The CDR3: CASSRGQASNQPQHF. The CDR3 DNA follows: TGTGCCAGTAGTAGGGGACAGGCTAGCAATCAGCCCCAGCATTTT.

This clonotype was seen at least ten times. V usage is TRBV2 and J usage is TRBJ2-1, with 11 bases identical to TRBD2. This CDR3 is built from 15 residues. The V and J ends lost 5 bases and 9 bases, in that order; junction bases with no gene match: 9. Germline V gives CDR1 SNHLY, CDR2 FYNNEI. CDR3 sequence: CASSPIAGGPGEQFF. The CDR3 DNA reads TGTGCCAGCAGTCCAATAGCGGGAGGGCCGGGTGAGCAGTTCTTC.

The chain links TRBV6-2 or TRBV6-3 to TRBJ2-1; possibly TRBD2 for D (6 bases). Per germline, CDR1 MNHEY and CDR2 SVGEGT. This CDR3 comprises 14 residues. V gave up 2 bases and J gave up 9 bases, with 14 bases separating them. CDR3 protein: CASSYTTSGVEQFF. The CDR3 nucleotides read TGTGCCAGCAGTTACACAACTTCGGGGGTTGAGCAGTTCTTC.

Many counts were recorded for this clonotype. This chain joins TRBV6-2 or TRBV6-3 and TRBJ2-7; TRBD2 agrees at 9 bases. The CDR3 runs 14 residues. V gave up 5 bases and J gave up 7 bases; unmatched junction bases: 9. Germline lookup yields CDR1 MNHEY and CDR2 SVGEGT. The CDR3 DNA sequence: TGTGCCAGCAGTCTCTTCGCGGGAGGGCGGGAGCAGTACTTC. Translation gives CASSLFAGGREQYF.

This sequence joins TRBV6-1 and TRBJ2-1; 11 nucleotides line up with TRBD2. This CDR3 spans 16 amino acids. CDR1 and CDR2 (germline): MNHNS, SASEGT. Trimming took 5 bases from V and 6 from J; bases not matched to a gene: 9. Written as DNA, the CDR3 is TGTGCCAGCAGTCAGACTAGCGGGGCCTTTATCAATGAGCAGTTCTTC. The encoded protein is CASSQTSGAFINEQFF.

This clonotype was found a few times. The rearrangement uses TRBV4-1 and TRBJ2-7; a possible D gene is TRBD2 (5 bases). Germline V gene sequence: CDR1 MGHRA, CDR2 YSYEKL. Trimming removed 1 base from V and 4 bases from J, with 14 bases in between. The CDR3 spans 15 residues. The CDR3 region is CASSQARKRGYEQYF. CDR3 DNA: TGCGCCAGCAGCCAAGCCAGGAAAAGAGGGTACGAGCAGTACTTC.

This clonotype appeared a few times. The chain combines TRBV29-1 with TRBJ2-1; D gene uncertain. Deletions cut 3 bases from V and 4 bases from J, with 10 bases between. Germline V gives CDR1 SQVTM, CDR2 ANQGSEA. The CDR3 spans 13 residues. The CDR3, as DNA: TGCAGCGTTGACGGAGTTTCATACAATGAGCAGTTCTTC. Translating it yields CSVDGVSYNEQFF.

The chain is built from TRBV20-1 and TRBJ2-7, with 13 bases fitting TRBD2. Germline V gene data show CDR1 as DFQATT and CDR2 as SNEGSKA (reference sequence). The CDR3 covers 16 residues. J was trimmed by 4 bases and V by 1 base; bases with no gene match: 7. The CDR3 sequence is CSARGGLAGFKYEQYF. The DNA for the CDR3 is TGCAGTGCTAGAGGGGGACTAGCGGGATTTAAGTACGAGCAGTACTTC.

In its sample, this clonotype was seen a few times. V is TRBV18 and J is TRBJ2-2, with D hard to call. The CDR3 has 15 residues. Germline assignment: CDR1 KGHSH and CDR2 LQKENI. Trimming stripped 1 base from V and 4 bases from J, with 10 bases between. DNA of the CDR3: TGTGCCAGCTCACCACAAGCAGCCTCCACCGGGGAGCTGTTTTTT. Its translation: CASSPQAASTGELFF. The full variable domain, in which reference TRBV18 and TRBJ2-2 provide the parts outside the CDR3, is NAGVMQNPRHLVRRRGQEARLRCSPMKGHSHVYWYRQLPEEGLKFMVYLQKENIIDESGMPKERFSAEFPKEGPSILRIQQVVRGDSAAYFCASSPQAASTGELFFGEGSRLTVL.

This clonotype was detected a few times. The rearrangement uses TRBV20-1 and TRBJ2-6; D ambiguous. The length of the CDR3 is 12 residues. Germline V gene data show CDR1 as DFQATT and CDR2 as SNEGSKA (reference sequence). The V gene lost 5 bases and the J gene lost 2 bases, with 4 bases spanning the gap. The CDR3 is CSADAGANVLTF. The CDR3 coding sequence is TGCAGTGCTGATGCTGGGGCCAACGTCCTGACTTTC.

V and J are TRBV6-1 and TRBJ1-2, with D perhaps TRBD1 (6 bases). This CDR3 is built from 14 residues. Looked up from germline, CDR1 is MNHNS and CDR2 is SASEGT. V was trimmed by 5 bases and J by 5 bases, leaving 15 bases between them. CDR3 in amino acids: CASSLHRVYYGYTF. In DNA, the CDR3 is TGTGCCAGCAGTCTACACAGGGTCTATTATGGCTACACCTTC.

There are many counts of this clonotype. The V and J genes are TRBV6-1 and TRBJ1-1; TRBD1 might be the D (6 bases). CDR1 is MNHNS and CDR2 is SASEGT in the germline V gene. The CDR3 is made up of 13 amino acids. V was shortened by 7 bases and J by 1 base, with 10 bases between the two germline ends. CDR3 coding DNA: TGTGCCAGCAAAACAGGGCGGAACACTGAAGCTTTCTTT. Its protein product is CASKTGRNTEAFF.

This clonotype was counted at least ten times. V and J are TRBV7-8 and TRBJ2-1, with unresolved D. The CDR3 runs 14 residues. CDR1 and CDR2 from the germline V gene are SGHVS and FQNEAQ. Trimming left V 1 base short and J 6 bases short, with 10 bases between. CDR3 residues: CASSLGLVPNEQFF. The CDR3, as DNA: TGTGCCAGCAGCTTAGGACTGGTACCCAATGAGCAGTTCTTC.

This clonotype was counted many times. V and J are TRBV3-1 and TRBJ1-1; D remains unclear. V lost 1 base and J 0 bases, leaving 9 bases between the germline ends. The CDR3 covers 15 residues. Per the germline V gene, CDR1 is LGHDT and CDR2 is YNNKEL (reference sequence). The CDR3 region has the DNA TGTGCCAGCAGCCAAGGGGCTACGTTGAACACTGAAGCTTTCTTT. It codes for CASSQGATLNTEAFF.

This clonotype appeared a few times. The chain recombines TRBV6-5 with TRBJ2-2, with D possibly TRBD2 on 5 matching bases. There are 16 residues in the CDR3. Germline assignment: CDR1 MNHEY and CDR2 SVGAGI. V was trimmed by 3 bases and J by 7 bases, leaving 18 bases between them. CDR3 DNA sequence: TGTGCCAGCAGTTATGGGAACGAGCGTCGGGGCGGGGAGCTGTTTTTT. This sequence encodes CASSYGNERRGGELFF.

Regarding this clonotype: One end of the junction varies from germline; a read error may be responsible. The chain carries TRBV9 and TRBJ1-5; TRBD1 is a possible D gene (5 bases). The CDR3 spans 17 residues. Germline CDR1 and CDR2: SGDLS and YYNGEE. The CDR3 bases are TGTGCCAGCAGCCCCGTCCGACAGAATTATAGCAATCAACCCCAGCATTTT. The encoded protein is CASSPVRQNYSNQPQHF. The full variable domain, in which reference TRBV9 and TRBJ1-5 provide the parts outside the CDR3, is DSGVTQTPKHLITATGQRVTLRCSPRSGDLSVYWYQQSLDQGLQFLIQYYNGEERAKGNILERFSAQQFPDLHSELNLSSLELGDSALYFCASSPVRQNYSNQPQHFGDGTRLSIL.

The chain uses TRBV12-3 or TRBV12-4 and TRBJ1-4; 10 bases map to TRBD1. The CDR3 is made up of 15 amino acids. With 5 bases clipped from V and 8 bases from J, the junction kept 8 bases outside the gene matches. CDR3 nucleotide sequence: TGTGCCAGCAGTGAACCGGGACAGGGGAACGAAAAACTGTTTTTT. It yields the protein CASSEPGQGNEKLFF.

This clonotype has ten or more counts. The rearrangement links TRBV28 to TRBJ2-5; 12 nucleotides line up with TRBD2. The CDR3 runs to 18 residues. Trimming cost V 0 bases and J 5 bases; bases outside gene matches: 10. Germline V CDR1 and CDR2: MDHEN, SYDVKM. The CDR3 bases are TGTGCCAGCAGTTTATGGGCTAGCGGGAGGGCCTACGAGGAGACCCAGTACTTC. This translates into CASSLWASGRAYEETQYF. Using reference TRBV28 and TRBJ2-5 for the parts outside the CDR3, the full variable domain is DVKVTQSSRYLVKRTGEKVFLECVQDMDHENMFWYRQDPGLGLRLIYFSYDVKMKEKGDIPEGYSVSREKKERFSLILESASTNQTSMYLCASSLWASGRAYEETQYFGPGTRLLVL.

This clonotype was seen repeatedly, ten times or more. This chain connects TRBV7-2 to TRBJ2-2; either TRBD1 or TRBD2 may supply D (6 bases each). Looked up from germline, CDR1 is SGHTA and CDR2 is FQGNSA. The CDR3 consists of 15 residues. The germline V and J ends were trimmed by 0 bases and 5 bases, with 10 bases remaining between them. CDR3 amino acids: CASSLAGGMTGELFF. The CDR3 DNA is TGTGCCAGCAGCTTAGCAGGGGGGATGACCGGGGAGCTGTTTTTT.

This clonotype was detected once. CDR3 sequence: CASSVALAGGTDTQYF. DNA of the CDR3: TGTGCCAGCAGCGTAGCACTAGCGGGAGGGACAGATACGCAGTATTTT. J is TRBJ2-3 and V is TRBV9; 13 nucleotides align to TRBD2. The CDR3 is made up of 16 amino acids. Per the germline V gene, CDR1 is SGDLS and CDR2 is YYNGEE. V lost 0 bases to trimming and J lost 3 bases; unmatched junction nucleotides: 1.

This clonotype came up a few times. Written as DNA, the CDR3 is TGTGCCAGTAGTATTTCGGAACGACTCTCCTACAATGAGCAGTTCTTC. The encoded protein is CASSISERLSYNEQFF. The chain joins TRBV19 to TRBJ2-1; D is uncertain. Germline V gene sequence: CDR1 LNHDA, CDR2 SQIVND (reference sequence). This CDR3 is 16 amino acids long. Trimming cost V 3 bases and J 0 bases, with 12 bases left between them.

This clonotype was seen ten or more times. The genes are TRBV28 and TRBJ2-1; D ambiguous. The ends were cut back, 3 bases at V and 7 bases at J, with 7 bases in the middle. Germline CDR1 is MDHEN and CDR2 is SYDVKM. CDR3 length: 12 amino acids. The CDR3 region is CASSFRENEQFF. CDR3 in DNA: TGTGCCAGCAGTTTTAGGGAAAATGAGCAGTTCTTC.